This TCR beta chain was sequenced during a study of cytomegalovirus exposure and HLA in healthy donors. Between the trimmed V and J ends, which lost 6 bases and 4 bases, there was a span of 9 bases. CDR1 and CDR2 from the germline V gene are MDHEN and SYDVKM. CDR3 length equals 12 residues. The assay was immunoSEQ multiplex PCR, and TCRdb's table has in-frame clones only and misses some. The sample lists tens of thousands of clones, roughly 87% occurring once. While the first cohort had 600 to 750 subjects, the donors belonged to the separate validation cohort of about 120 subjects. Sequencing was carried out using PBMCs. The receptor was derived from a woman aged 18-29 years in good health and CMV-seropositive. The chain has TRBV28 and TRBJ1-2; D gene uncertain. The CDR3 DNA sequence: TGTGCCAGCAGGAACAGCCGCTATGGCTACACCTTC. As protein: CASRNSRYGYTF.